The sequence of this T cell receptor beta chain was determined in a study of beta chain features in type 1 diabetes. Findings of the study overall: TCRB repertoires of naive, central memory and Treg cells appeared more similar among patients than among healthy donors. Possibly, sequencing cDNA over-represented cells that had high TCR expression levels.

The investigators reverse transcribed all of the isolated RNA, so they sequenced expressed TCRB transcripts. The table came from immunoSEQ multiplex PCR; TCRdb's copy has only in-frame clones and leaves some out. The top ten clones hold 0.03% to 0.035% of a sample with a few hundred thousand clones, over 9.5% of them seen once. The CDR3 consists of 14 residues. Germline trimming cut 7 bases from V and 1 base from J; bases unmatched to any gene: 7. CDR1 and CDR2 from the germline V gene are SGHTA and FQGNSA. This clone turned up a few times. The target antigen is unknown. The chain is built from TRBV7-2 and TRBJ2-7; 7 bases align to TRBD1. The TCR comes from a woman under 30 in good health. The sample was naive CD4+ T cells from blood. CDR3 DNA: TGTGCCAGCACCCCCCCGGGACAGTCCTACGAGCAGTACTTC. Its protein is CASTPPGQSYEQYF.